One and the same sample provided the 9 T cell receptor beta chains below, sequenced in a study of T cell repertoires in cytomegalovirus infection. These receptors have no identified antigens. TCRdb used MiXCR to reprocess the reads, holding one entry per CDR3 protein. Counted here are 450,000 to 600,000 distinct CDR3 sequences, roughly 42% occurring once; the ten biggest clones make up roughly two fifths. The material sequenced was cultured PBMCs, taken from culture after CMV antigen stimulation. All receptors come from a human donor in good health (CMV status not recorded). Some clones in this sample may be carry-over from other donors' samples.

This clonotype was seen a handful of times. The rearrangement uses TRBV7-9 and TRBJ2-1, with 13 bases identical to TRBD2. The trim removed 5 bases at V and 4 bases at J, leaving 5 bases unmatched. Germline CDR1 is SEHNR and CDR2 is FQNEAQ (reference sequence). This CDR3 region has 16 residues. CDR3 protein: CASSPGTSGNYNEQFF. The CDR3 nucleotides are TGTGCCAGCAGCCCCGGGACTAGCGGGAATTACAATGAGCAGTTCTTC.

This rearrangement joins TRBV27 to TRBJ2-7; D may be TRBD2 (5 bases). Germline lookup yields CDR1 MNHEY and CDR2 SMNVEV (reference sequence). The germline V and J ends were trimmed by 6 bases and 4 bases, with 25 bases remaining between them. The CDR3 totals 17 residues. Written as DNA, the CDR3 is TGTGCCAGCAGAGCAGCCCCGGGCAGAGGGAACCCATACGAGCAGTACTTC. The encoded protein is CASRAAPGRGNPYEQYF.

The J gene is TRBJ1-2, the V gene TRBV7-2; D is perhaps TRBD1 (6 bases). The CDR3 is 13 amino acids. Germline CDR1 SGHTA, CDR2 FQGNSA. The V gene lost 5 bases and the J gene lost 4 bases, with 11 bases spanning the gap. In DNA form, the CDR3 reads TGTGCCAGCAGCATGACAGGTCCCTATGGCTACACCTTC. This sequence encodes CASSMTGPYGYTF. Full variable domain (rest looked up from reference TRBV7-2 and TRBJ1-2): GAGVSQSPSNKVTEKGKDVELRCDPISGHTALYWYRQSLGQGLEFLIYFQGNSAPDKSGLPSDRFSAERTGGSVSTLTIQRTQQEDSAVYLCASSMTGPYGYTFGSGTRLTVV.

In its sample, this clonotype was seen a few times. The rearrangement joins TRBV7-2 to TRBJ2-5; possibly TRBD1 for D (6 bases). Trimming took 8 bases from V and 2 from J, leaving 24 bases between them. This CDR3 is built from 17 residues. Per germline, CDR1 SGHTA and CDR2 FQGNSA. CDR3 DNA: TGTGCCAGCTCAGGGGTTTATGGGGCACCCAGTCAAGAGACCCAGTACTTC. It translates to CASSGVYGAPSQETQYF.

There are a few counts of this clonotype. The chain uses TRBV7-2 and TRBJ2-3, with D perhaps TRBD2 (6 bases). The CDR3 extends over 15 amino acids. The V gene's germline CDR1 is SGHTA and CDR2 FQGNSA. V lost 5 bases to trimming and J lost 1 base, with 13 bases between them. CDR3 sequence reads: CASSARSGRTDTQYF. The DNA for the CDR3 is TGTGCCAGCAGCGCGAGGAGCGGGCGCACAGATACGCAGTATTTT.

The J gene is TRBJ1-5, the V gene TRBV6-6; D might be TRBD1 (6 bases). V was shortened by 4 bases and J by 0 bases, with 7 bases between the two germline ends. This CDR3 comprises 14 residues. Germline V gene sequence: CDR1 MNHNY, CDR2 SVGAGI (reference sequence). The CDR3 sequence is CASSWTDSNQPQHF. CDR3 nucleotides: TGTGCCAGCAGTTGGACAGATAGCAATCAGCCCCAGCATTTT.

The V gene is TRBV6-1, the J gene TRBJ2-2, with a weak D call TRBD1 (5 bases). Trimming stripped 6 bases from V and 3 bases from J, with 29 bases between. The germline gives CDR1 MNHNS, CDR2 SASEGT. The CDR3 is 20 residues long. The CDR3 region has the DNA TGTGCCAGCAGACGACTCCAGGGAACTAAAGTTCTGAAGGACACCGGGGAGCTGTTTTTT. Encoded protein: CASRRLQGTKVLKDTGELFF.

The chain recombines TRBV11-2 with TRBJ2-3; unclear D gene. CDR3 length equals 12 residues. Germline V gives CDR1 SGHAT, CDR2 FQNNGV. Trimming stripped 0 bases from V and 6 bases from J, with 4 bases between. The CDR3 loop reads CASSLDHDTQYF. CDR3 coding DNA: TGTGCCAGCAGCTTAGATCACGATACGCAGTATTTT.

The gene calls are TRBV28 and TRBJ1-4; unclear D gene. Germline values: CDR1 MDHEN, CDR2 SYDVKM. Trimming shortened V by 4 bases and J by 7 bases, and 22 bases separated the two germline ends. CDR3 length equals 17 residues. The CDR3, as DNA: TGTGCCAGCAGTTCAACCATCACACTTAGGAGAAGTGAAAAACTGTTTTTT. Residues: CASSSTITLRRSEKLFF.